This TCR beta chain was observed in a study of PD-1 blockade in mismatch repair-deficient tumors (dated 2017 in TCRdb). Regarding the study in general: Between late 2013 and late 2016, 75 to 95 consecutive patients with about 11 mismatch repair-deficient cancer types, all previously treated and progressing, were enrolled in the trial. Tumor-associated T cell clones in the peripheral blood of patients responding to PD-1 blockade were tracked using deep sequencing of TCR CDR3 regions.

For every enrolled patient, mismatch repair deficiency was confirmed by either polymerase chain reaction or immunohistochemistry. TCR sequencing was performed for a few patients who responded to pembrolizumab therapy. In the phase II trial, pembrolizumab PD-1 blockade was tested prospectively in advanced mismatch repair-deficient cancers, no matter which tissue of origin the cancers came from. Peripheral blood T cell samples were collected serially, before PD-1 blockade began and at several time points afterward. The timing of each blood sample was reported as weeks after the first dose of pembrolizumab. The library was made by the immunoSEQ multiplex PCR assay. Sourced from immuneACCESS, this table was stored by TCRdb with only in-frame sequences that have V and J called. A share of the clones is absent; for the studies checked, an unresolved V gene accounts for under half, and the remainder has no known explanation. This sample gives 15,000 or so clones in total; 70% to 85% of them show up just once. The ten largest account for approximately 1.7% of the sample.

V and J are trimmed by 5 bases and 1 base, and the gene matches miss 5 bases of the junction. From the cysteine through the phenylalanine, the CDR3 covers 15 amino acids. Of all the DNA, just the CDR3 is kept, 45 bases in frame from base 1. Looking up the germline V gene yields CDR1 MNHEY and CDR2 SVGAGI. Paper-wide results and their limitations: Rapid expansion after pembrolizumab followed by contraction, generally before radiologic responses, was shown by tumor-resident clones, which were often undetectable in blood before treatment.

On this clone itself: What this receptor recognizes is not known. One base away there is no much larger clone; base qualities are not given.

The chain uses TRBV6-5 and TRBJ1-3; TRBD1 fits 7 bases in the junction. This receptor was obtained from an adult with mismatch repair-deficient cancer. Sequencing was performed on PBMCs, taken approximately 15 weeks after starting pembrolizumab. The encoded CDR3 is CASSRQGRSGNTIYF. DNA sequence: TGTGCCAGCAGTAGACAGGGTAGATCTGGAAACACCATATATTTT.